The TCR beta chain described here comes from a study of early T cells in non-severe SARS-CoV-2 infection (dated by TCRdb to 2020 to 2022). About the full investigation: TCR sequencing used bulk RNA from unsorted whole blood, so alpha and beta chains could not be paired. What the authors observed across the whole study: VDJdb matching was skewed toward anti-spike CD8 responses and likely underestimated virus-specific expansions by missing private and CD4 specificities.

The study was a case-control design nested within a healthcare worker cohort in London, UK, with weekly nasopharyngeal swab PCR tests and blood sampling. Healthcare workers were enrolled in the week of the UK lockdown, from 23 to 31 March 2020, and were followed every week for up to roughly 16 weeks. Receptor libraries were prepared by 5' RACE. Sequencing instrument: NextSeq 500. In the TCR library protocol, unique molecular identifiers were attached to individual cDNA molecules to correct for PCR bias and sequencing error. Both TCR alpha and beta chains were sequenced, and tight co-correlation was observed between alpha and beta sequence abundances in each sample. The paper's data handling went like this. Decombinator V4 was used to annotate TCR sequences for V gene, J gene and CDR3. Expanded TCRs were defined as changing significantly between any two time points under a Poisson model with p below 0.0001. TCR abundances were normalised to the total number of TCRs sequenced in each sample and reported as counts per million. MAIT TCRs were defined by TRAV1-2 paired with TRAJ12, TRAJ20 or TRAJ33, and iNKT TCRs by TRAV10 paired with TRAJ18. VDJdb, accessed on 1 November 2021, was searched for TCRs annotated for CMV, EBV and SARS-CoV-2, and TCRs annotated for more than one antigen were excluded. The public reads were reprocessed in TCRdb via fastp at Q25 and MiXCR, keeping in-frame beta chains. Rows with one shared CDR3 protein collapse into an entry with the most common genes and DNA. The V and J calls and clone size are TCRdb's, not the authors'. For this sample the table gives approximately 48,000 distinct CDR3 sequences, of which about 6.5% were detected only once. Roughly 2.8% of the sample comes from the top ten.

V is pared back by 2 bases and J by 8 bases, with 14 bases lying between the germline termini. Reading from cysteine to phenylalanine, the CDR3 counts 14 amino acids. The read is trimmed to its CDR3 DNA, 42 bases read in frame from base 1. The germline V gene provides CDR1 SGHRS and CDR2 YFSETQ. The sample holds many counts of this clonotype. Its target antigen remains unknown. No quality values exist for individual bases; no much larger clone is one base distant. Sequenced material: whole blood, taken at baseline. This receptor was obtained from an adult who was a healthcare worker with PCR-confirmed SARS-CoV-2 infection or an uninfected control (not recorded which). In this chain, TRBV5-1 is recombined with TRBJ2-4, with a weak D call of TRBD2 (6 bases match). The CDR3 region: CASSLDVRGDIQYF. The nucleotides are TGCGCCAGCAGCTTAGACGTACGCGGGGACATTCAGTACTTC. With the portions outside the CDR3 filled from the reference TRBV5-1 and TRBJ2-4 genes, the complete variable region becomes KAGVTQTPRYLIKTRGQQVTLSCSPISGHRSVSWYQQTPGQGLQFLFEYFSETQRNKGNFPGRFSGRQFSNSRSEMNVSTLELGDSALYLCASSLDVRGDIQYFGAGTRLSVL.